One sample yielded the 13 T cell receptor beta chains listed below, sequenced in a study of radiation and T cells in renal cell carcinoma. Regarding time point: baseline pretreatment blood. Treatment of the sample: 15 Gy SBRT to primary tumor, nephrectomy 4 weeks later. Data came from immunoSEQ multiplex PCR; TCRdb stores just in-frame clones and leaves some out. The sample yields about 140,000 clones, roughly 83% seen once. Sample: blood, taken from a patient whose treatment included radiotherapy and nephrectomy. Source of these receptors: a woman aged 50 to 60 with renal cell carcinoma.

The CDR3 loop is CASSSHPPHRGALNEKLFF. Here the CDR3 DNA reads TGTGCCAGCAGCTCACACCCCCCCCACAGGGGCGCTCTAAATGAAAAACTGTTTTTT. V and J are TRBV7-2 and TRBJ1-4, with 7 positions matching TRBD1. V shed 4 bases and J 5 bases; nucleotides not matched to a gene: 19. The CDR3 has 19 residues. CDR1 SGHTA and CDR2 FQGNSA come from the germline V gene.

V and J are TRBV29-1 and TRBJ2-3; D may be TRBD1 (5 bases). The germline CDR1 and CDR2 sequences are SQVTM and ANQGSEA. The CDR3 has 13 residues. V was shortened by 7 bases and J by 6 bases, with 17 bases between the two germline ends. In DNA form, the CDR3 reads TGCAGCGCCTCGGTAAGGGGCCCGGATACGCAGTATTTT. The encoded protein is CSASVRGPDTQYF.

The V call is TRBV4-1, the J call TRBJ2-7; no reliable D call. CDR1 and CDR2 (germline): MGHRA, YSYEKL. The CDR3 is 15 residues long. Trimming pared 0 bases from V and 3 bases from J, leaving 12 bases between. The CDR3 bases are TGCGCCAGCAGCCAAGAACCCACCGAGTACTACGAGCAGTACTTC. It encodes CASSQEPTEYYEQYF.

A single count supports this clone. Here the CDR3 DNA reads TGCGCCAGCAGCCAAAAGACATACAAAGAGACCCAGTACTTC. Translation: CASSQKTYKETQYF. The V gene is TRBV4-3, the J gene TRBJ2-5; D remains unclear. This CDR3 comprises 14 residues. Germline V gives CDR1 LGHNA, CDR2 YSLEER. The V and J ends lost 2 bases and 3 bases respectively, with 10 bases between them.

The V gene is TRBV6-5, the J gene TRBJ2-5; a weak D match, TRBD2 (6 bases). The CDR3 is 14 amino acids. Trimming pared 0 bases from V and 4 bases from J, leaving 9 bases between. Per the germline V gene, CDR1 is MNHEY and CDR2 is SVGAGI. This CDR3 is CASSYSGGRETQYF. The CDR3 DNA follows: TGTGCCAGCAGTTACTCGGGGGGAAGAGAGACCCAGTACTTC.

The chain employs TRBV19 and TRBJ1-2; 11 nucleotides align to TRBD1. The junction had 3 bases not matched to a gene; V was cut back by 4 bases and J by 2 bases. The germline gives CDR1 LNHDA, CDR2 SQIVND (reference sequence). This CDR3 spans 15 amino acids. The CDR3 DNA sequence: TGTGCCAGTAGTAACCGGGACAGGGGGAACTATGGCTACACCTTC. This sequence encodes CASSNRDRGNYGYTF. Full variable domain (remainder filled in from reference TRBV19 and TRBJ1-2): DGGITQSPKYLFRKEGQNVTLSCEQNLNHDAMYWYRQDPGQGLRLIYYSQIVNDFQKGDIAEGYSVSREKKESFPLTVTSAQKNPTAFYLCASSNRDRGNYGYTFGSGTRLTVV.

As DNA, the CDR3 is TGTGCCAGCAGTCCCAGGGCCAGGGGAGAGACCCAGTACTTC. Its protein product is CASSPRARGETQYF. The chain links TRBV28 to TRBJ2-5; tentative D call: TRBD1 (6 bases). The germline V and J ends were trimmed by 5 bases and 4 bases, with 14 bases remaining between them. CDR1 and CDR2 from the germline V gene are MDHEN and SYDVKM. The CDR3 has 14 residues.

The chain has TRBV6-1 and TRBJ2-5, with D perhaps being TRBD1 or TRBD2 (6 bases each). The CDR3 consists of 14 residues. V was cut by 7 bases and J by 5 bases, with 17 bases left in between. The germline CDR1 and CDR2 sequences are MNHNS and SASEGT. CDR3 residues: CASNTNQGRETQYF. The CDR3 bases are TGTGCCAGCAATACCAACCAGGGGAGGGAGACCCAGTACTTC.

The rearrangement links TRBV2 to TRBJ1-4; the match to TRBD1 covers 10 bases. Unmatched junction bases numbered 7, after V lost 7 bases and J lost 8 bases. CDR3 size: 14 residues. Germline assignment: CDR1 SNHLY and CDR2 FYNNEI. Here the CDR3 DNA reads TGTGCCAGCACCCTGACAGGGGGCTTAGAAAAACTGTTTTTT. Its translation: CASTLTGGLEKLFF.

V and J are TRBV7-2 and TRBJ2-3; D might be TRBD2 (6 bases). Trimming shortened V by 4 bases and J by 2 bases, and 19 bases separated the two germline ends. This CDR3 has 17 residues. From germline, CDR1 is SGHTA and CDR2 FQGNSA. The CDR3: CASSSPYGGINTDTQYF. The CDR3, as DNA: TGTGCCAGCAGCTCCCCCTATGGCGGGATCAACACAGATACGCAGTATTTT.

J is TRBJ1-5 and V is TRBV27; D ambiguous. Germline V gene lookup returns CDR1 MNHEY and CDR2 SMNVEV (reference sequence). The CDR3 spans 13 residues. The V end lost 3 bases, the J end lost 0 bases, and 3 bases lay between the germline ends. CDR3 in amino acids: CASSFFSNQPQHF. In DNA form, the CDR3 reads TGTGCCAGCAGTTTTTTTAGCAATCAGCCCCAGCATTTT.

This rearrangement joins TRBV7-9 to TRBJ1-6, with TRBD1 as a possible D gene (6 bases). The V end lost 6 bases, the J end lost 7 bases, and 13 bases lay between the germline ends. The CDR3 runs 14 residues. Germline values: CDR1 SEHNR, CDR2 FQNEAQ (reference sequence). CDR3 coding DNA: TGTGCCAGCAGGACCGGGACACCGAATTCACCCCTCCACTTT. It specifies CASRTGTPNSPLHF.

This clone was picked up one time. V is TRBV9 and J is TRBJ1-2, with a weak D call TRBD1 (6 bases). The CDR3 runs 12 residues. Between the trimmed V and J ends, which lost 4 bases and 8 bases, there was a span of 12 bases. CDR1 is SGDLS, CDR2 YYNGEE, per germline. The CDR3 DNA reads as TGTGCCAGCAGCTCGCCAGGGGTAGGCTACACCTTC. Translation gives CASSSPGVGYTF.